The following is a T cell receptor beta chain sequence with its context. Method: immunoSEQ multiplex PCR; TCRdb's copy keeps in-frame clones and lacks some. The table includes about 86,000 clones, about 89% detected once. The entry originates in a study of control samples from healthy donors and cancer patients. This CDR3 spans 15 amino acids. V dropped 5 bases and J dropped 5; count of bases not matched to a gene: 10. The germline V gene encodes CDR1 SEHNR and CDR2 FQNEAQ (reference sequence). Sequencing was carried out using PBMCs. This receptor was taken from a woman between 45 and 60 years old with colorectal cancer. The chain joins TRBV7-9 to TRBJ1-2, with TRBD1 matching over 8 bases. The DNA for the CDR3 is TGTGCCAGCAGCCCCAGTCAGGGGGCCGGTTATGGCTACACCTTC. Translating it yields CASSPSQGAGYGYTF.